These 6 T cell receptor beta chains were all obtained from the same sample, sequenced in a study of control samples from healthy donors and cancer patients. Sequenced by immunoSEQ multiplex PCR; TCRdb stores in-frame clones only, minus some. The sample records 150,000 to 170,000 clones, roughly 94% being singletons. Sequenced sample: blood. The receptors here all came from a middle-aged man in good health.

The chain is built from TRBV14 and TRBJ1-5, with D tentatively TRBD1 (6 bases). This CDR3 has 15 residues. V shed 4 bases and J shed 6 bases, with 16 bases lying between them. Germline V gene sequence: CDR1 SGHDN, CDR2 FVKESK. The CDR3 DNA is TGTGCCAGCAGCCCCACCCGCCACAGGGCTCAGCCCCAGCATTTT. Translation gives CASSPTRHRAQPQHF.

This chain joins TRBV28 and TRBJ2-7, with D possibly matching TRBD2 (6 bases). V lost 3 bases and J 2 bases, leaving 8 bases between the germline ends. Germline V lookup: CDR1 MDHEN, CDR2 SYDVKM. The CDR3 covers 13 residues. CDR3 loop: CASSLEGPYEQYF. CDR3 bases: TGTGCCAGCAGTTTGGAGGGGCCCTACGAGCAGTACTTC.

The J gene is TRBJ1-6, the V gene TRBV30, with D possibly being TRBD1 (5 bases). The germline V gene encodes CDR1 GTSNPN and CDR2 SVGIG (reference sequence). V dropped 2 bases and J dropped 12 bases, with 11 bases sitting between them. The CDR3 has 12 residues. The CDR3 DNA sequence: TGTGCCTGGAGTAAGGGGAATGGACCCCTCCACTTT. Translation: CAWSKGNGPLHF.

This clone was seen only once. V usage is TRBV5-5 and J usage is TRBJ2-1; 10 bases are a match to TRBD1. Germline V gene lookup returns CDR1 SGHKS and CDR2 YYEKEE (reference sequence). J lost 7 bases, V lost 5 bases, and 0 bases had no gene match. This CDR3 has 12 amino acids. The CDR3 protein is CASRGQGNEQFF. Written as DNA, the CDR3 is TGTGCCAGCAGGGGACAGGGGAATGAGCAGTTCTTC.

The V gene is TRBV6-2 or TRBV6-3, the J gene TRBJ2-1; 12 nucleotides line up with TRBD2. Losses at the gene ends were 1 base for V and 6 bases for J; bases not matched to a gene: 7. In germline, CDR1 is MNHEY, CDR2 SVGEGT. The CDR3 extends over 17 amino acids. The CDR3: CASSYFLAGGPVNEQFF. The CDR3 DNA follows: TGTGCCAGCAGTTACTTTCTAGCGGGGGGGCCGGTCAATGAGCAGTTCTTC.

The rearrangement links TRBV29-1 to TRBJ2-1; D might be TRBD2 (5 bases). With 4 bases removed from V and 0 bases from J, the gap between germline ends came to 10 bases. CDR1 SQVTM and CDR2 ANQGSEA come from the germline V gene. The CDR3 extends over 14 amino acids. CDR3 sequence: CSVADWSSYNEQFF. CDR3 bases: TGCAGCGTTGCGGACTGGAGCTCCTACAATGAGCAGTTCTTC.